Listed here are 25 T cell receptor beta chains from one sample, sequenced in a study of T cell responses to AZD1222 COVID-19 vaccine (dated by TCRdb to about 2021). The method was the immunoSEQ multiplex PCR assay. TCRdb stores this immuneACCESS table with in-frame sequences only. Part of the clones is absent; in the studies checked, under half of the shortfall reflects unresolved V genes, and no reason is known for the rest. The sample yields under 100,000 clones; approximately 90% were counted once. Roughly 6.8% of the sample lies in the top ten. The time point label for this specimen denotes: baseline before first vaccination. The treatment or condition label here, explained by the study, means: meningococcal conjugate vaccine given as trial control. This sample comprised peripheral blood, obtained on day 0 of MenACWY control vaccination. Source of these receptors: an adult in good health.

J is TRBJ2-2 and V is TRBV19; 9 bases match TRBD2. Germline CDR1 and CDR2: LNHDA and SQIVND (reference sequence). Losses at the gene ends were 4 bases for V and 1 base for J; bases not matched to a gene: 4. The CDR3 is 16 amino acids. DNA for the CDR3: TGTGCCAGTAGTAGGACTAGCGCGAGGAACACCGGGGAGCTGTTTTTT. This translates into CASSRTSARNTGELFF.

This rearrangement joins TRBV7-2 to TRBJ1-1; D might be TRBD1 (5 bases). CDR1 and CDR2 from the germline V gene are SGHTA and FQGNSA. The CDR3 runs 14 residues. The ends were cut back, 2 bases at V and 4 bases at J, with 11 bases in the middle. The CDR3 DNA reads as TGTGCCAGCAGCTTATTGGGGGAAGCCACTGAAGCTTTCTTT. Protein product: CASSLLGEATEAFF.

The CDR3 region has the DNA TGCGCCAGCAGCCTCGCGACAGGGGGCGTAAGCTACACCTTC. Encoded protein: CASSLATGGVSYTF. The chain combines TRBV4-1 with TRBJ1-2; 10 bases map to TRBD1. Germline V gene lookup returns CDR1 MGHRA and CDR2 YSYEKL. This CDR3 contains 14 residues. V lost 4 bases, J lost 9 bases, and 8 bases stayed unmatched.

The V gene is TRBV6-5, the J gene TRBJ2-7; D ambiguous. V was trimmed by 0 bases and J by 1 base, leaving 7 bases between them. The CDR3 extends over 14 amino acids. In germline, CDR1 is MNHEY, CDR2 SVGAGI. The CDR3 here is CASSYSGRSYEQYF. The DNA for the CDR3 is TGTGCCAGCAGTTACTCCGGCAGGTCCTACGAGCAGTACTTC.

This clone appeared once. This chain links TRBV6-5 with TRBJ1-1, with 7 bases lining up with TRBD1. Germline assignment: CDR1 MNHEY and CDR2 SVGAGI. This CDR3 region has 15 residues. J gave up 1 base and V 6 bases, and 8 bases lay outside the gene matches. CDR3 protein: CASRSGGWGNTEAFF. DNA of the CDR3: TGTGCCAGCAGGTCAGGGGGATGGGGGAACACTGAAGCTTTCTTT.

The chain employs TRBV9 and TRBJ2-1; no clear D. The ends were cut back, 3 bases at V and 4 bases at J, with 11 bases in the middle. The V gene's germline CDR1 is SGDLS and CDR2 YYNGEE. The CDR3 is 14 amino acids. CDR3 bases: TGTGCCAGCAGCGCAGATAATCCGTACAATGAGCAGTTCTTC. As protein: CASSADNPYNEQFF.

CDR3 coding DNA: TGTGCCAGCAGCGATCAGGGGTTAGCGGCCAGGGATACGCAGTATTTT. It codes for CASSDQGLAARDTQYF. This chain joins TRBV7-2 and TRBJ2-3, with D possibly called TRBD1 or TRBD2 (6 bases each). V gave up 5 bases and J gave up 6 bases, with 21 bases separating them. Germline lookup yields CDR1 SGHTA and CDR2 FQGNSA. There are 16 residues in the CDR3.

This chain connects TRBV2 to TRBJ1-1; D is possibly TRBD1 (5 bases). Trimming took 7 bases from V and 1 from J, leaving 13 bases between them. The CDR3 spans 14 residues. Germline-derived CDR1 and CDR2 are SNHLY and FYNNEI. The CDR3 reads CASKADTRNTEAFF. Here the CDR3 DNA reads TGTGCCAGCAAGGCGGACACACGGAACACTGAAGCTTTCTTT.

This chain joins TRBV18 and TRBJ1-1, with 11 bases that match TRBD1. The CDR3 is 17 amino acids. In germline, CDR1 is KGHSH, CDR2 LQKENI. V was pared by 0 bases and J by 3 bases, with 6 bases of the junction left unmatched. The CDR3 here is CASSPPIGTGGYTEAFF. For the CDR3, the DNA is TGTGCCAGCTCACCACCAATCGGGACAGGGGGTTACACTGAAGCTTTCTTT. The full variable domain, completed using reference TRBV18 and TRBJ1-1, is NAGVMQNPRHLVRRRGQEARLRCSPMKGHSHVYWYRQLPEEGLKFMVYLQKENIIDESGMPKERFSAEFPKEGPSILRIQQVVRGDSAAYFCASSPPIGTGGYTEAFFGQGTRLTVV.

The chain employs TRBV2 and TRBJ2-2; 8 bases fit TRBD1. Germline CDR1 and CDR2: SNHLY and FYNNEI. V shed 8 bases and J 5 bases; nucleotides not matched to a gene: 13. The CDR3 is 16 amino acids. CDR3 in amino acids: CASYGTGKPSTGELFF. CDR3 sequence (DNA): TGTGCCAGCTACGGGACAGGCAAACCGAGTACCGGGGAGCTGTTTTTT. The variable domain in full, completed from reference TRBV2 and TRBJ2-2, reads EPEVTQTPSHQVTQMGQEVILRCVPISNHLYFYWYRQILGQKVEFLVSFYNNEISEKSEIFDDQFSVERPDGSNFTLKIRSTKLEDSAMYFCASYGTGKPSTGELFFGEGSRLTVL.

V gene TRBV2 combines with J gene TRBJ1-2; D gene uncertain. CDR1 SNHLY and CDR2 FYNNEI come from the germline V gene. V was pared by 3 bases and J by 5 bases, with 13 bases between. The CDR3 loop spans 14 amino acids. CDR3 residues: CASSEVGLGYGYTF. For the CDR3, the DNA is TGTGCCAGCAGTGAGGTCGGGTTGGGGTATGGCTACACCTTC.

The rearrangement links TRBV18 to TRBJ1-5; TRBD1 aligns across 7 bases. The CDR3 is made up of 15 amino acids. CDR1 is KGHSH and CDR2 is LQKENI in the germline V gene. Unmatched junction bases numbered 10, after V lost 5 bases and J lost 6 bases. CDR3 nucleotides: TGTGCCAGCTCAGCGGGAGGGACAGCCGGTCAGCCCCAGCATTTT. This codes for CASSAGGTAGQPQHF.

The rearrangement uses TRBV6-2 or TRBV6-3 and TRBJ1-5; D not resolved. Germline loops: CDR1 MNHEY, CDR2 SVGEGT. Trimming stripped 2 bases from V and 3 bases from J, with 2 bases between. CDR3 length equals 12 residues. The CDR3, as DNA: TGTGCCAGCAGTTACCTCAATCAGCCCCAGCATTTT. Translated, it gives CASSYLNQPQHF.

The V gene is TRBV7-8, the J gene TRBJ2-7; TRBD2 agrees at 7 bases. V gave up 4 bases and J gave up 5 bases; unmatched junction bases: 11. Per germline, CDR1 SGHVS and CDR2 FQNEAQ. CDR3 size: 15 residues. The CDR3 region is CASSSDSGSRDEQYF. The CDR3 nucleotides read TGTGCCAGCAGCTCAGATAGCGGGTCTAGGGACGAGCAGTACTTC.

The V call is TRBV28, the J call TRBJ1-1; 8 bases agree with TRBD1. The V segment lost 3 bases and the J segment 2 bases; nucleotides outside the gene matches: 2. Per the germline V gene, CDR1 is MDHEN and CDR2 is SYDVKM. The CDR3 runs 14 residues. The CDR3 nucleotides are TGTGCCAGCAGTTTGGACAGGGTAAACACTGAAGCTTTCTTT. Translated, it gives CASSLDRVNTEAFF.

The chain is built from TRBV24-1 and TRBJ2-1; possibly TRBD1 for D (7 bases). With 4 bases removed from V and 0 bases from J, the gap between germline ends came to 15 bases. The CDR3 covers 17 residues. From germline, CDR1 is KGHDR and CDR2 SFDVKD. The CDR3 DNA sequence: TGTGCCACCAGTGACACCAGGCAGGGGGGCTCCTACAATGAGCAGTTCTTC. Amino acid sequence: CATSDTRQGGSYNEQFF.

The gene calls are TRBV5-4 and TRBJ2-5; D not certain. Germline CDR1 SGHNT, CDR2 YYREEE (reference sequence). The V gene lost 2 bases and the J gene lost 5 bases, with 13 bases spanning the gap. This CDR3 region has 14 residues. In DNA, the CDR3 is TGTGCCAGCAGCTTCACAGTCGAGAGGGAGACCCAGTACTTC. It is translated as CASSFTVERETQYF.

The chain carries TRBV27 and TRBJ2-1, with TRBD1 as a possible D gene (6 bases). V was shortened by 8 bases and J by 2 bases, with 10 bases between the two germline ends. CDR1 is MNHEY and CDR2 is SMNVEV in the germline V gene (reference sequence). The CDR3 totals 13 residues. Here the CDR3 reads CASRRGTYNEQFF. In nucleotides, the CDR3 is TGTGCCAGCCGAAGGGGGACCTACAATGAGCAGTTCTTC.

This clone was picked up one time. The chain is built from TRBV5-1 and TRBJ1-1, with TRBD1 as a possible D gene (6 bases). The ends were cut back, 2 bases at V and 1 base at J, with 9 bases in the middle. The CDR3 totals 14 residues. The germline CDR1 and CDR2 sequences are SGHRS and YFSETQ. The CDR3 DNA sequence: TGCGCCAGCAGCTTTGGACAGCCGAACACTGAAGCTTTCTTT. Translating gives CASSFGQPNTEAFF.

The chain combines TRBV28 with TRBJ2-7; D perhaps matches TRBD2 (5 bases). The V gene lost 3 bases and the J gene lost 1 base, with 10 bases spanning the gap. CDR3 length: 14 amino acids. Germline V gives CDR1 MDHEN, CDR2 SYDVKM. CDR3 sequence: CASSLSGSSYEQYF. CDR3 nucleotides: TGTGCCAGCAGTTTGAGCGGATCTTCCTACGAGCAGTACTTC.

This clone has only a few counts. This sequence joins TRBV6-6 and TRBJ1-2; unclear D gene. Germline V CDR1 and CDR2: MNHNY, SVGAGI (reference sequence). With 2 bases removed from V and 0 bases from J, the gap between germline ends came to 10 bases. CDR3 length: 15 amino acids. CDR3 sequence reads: CASSYPDETNYGYTF. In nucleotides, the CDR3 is TGTGCCAGCAGTTACCCCGATGAGACTAACTATGGCTACACCTTC.

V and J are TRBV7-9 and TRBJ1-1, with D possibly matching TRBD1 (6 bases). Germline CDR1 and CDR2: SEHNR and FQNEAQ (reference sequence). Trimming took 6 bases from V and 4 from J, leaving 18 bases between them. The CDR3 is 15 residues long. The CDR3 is CASRGAGGSITEAFF. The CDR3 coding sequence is TGTGCCAGCAGGGGGGCTGGTGGGAGCATCACTGAAGCTTTCTTT.

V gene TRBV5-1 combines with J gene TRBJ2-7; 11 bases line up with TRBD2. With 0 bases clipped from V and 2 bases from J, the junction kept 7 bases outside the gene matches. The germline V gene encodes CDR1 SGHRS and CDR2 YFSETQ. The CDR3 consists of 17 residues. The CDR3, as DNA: TGCGCCAGCAGCTTGGGACGTAGCGGGAGGGACACCTACGAGCAGTACTTC. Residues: CASSLGRSGRDTYEQYF.

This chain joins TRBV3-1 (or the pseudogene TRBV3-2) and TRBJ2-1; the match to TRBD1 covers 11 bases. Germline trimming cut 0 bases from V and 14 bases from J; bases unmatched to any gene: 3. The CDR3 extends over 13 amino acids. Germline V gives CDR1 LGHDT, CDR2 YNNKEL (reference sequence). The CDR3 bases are TGTGCCAGCAGCCAAGATAGGACAGGGGGCAAGTTCTTC. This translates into CASSQDRTGGKFF.

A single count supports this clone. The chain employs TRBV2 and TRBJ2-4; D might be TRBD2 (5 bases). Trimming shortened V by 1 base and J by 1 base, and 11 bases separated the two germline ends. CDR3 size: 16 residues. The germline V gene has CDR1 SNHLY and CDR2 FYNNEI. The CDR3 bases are TGTGCCAGCAGTGAAGGGGGTAGGAGGGCCAAAAACATTCAGTACTTC. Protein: CASSEGGRRAKNIQYF.